Below, 22 T cell receptor beta chains from the same sample are listed, as sequenced in a study of T cells in Graves' hyperthyroidism and ophthalmopathy. Authors of the study amplified TCR beta CDR3 regions from RNA transcripts. The HTBI primer set served for first-round RT-PCR of the TCR CDR3. MiXCR, run by TCRdb on the multiplex PCR reads, gives a single entry per CDR3 protein. The sample consists of around 60,000 distinct CDR3 sequences, about 50% of them appearing once. The sample consisted of blood. The source is a woman aged 25 to 45 with Graves' ophthalmopathy.

Many counts were recorded for this clonotype. The genes are TRBV6-1 and TRBJ1-6; D might be TRBD1 (6 bases). The CDR3 sequence is 14 residues long. CDR1 and CDR2 from the germline V gene are MNHNS and SASEGT. The V end lost 4 bases, the J end lost 9 bases, and 13 bases lay between the germline ends. The CDR3 is CASSVTGTSSPLHF. The CDR3 DNA follows: TGTGCCAGCAGTGTCACCGGGACAAGTTCACCCCTCCACTTT.

This clonotype was seen many times. V usage is TRBV2 and J usage is TRBJ1-5, with no clear D. The CDR3 runs to 14 residues. Trimming pared 2 bases from V and 5 bases from J, leaving 10 bases between. In germline, CDR1 is SNHLY, CDR2 FYNNEI. CDR3 coding DNA: TGTGCCAGCAGTGAAATGAGCTCGGATCAGCCCCAGCATTTT. It yields the protein CASSEMSSDQPQHF.

At least ten counts were recorded for this clonotype. The chain joins TRBV9 to TRBJ2-1, with TRBD2 matching 12 bases. This CDR3 has 15 amino acids. CDR1 is SGDLS, CDR2 YYNGEE, per germline. Trimming removed 4 bases from V and 5 bases from J; junction bases left unmatched: 4. Here the CDR3 reads CASSPTSGSHNEQFF. CDR3 bases: TGTGCCAGCAGCCCGACTAGCGGGAGTCACAATGAGCAGTTCTTC. The full variable domain, with the rest looked up from reference TRBV9 and TRBJ2-1, is DSGVTQTPKHLITATGQRVTLRCSPRSGDLSVYWYQQSLDQGLQFLIQYYNGEERAKGNILERFSAQQFPDLHSELNLSSLELGDSALYFCASSPTSGSHNEQFFGPGTRLTVL.

The sample holds many counts of this clonotype. The rearrangement uses TRBV11-2 and TRBJ1-1; D possibly corresponds to TRBD1 (5 bases). The CDR3 is 14 residues long. V was shortened by 5 bases and J by 11 bases, with 21 bases between the two germline ends. The germline CDR1 and CDR2 sequences are SGHAT and FQNNGV. The DNA for the CDR3 is TGTGCCAGCAGCCTGGGGGGACGAAGTTTCCGGGCTTTCTTT. Translated, it gives CASSLGGRSFRAFF.

This chain uses TRBV11-2 with TRBJ2-7; no clear D. V lost 9 bases and J 1 base, leaving 34 bases between the germline ends. Germline V lookup: CDR1 SGHAT, CDR2 FQNNGV. This CDR3 has 20 amino acids. The CDR3 region is CARSRVPGVVSLRSSYEQYF. CDR3 DNA sequence: TGTGCCAGGAGCCGCGTGCCTGGAGTCGTAAGTTTGCGGAGTTCCTACGAGCAGTACTTC.

Concerning this clonotype: It is unclear where the CDR3 begins or ends on the DNA, so no DNA is shown, and the CDR3 is as TCRdb lists it. This rearrangement joins TRBV7-8 to TRBJ2-1; the table's D call, TRBD2, has no DNA check behind it. Germline CDR1 and CDR2: SGHVS and FQNEAQ. The CDR3 spans 22 residues, counting both ends. CDR3 sequence reads: CASSFYICSALAGDSSYNEQFF.

Concerning this clonotype: At one boundary the junction diverges from the germline segment, which might be a read error. The chain employs TRBV5-1 and TRBJ2-1, with D unresolved. The CDR3 consists of 16 residues. CDR1 SGHRS and CDR2 YFSETQ come from the germline V gene. Written as DNA, the CDR3 is TGCGCCAGCAGCTTGGATAGGGTAGTGGTACACAATGAGCAGCCCTTC. It yields the protein CASSLDRVVVHNEQPF.

This clonotype was detected ten times or more. The rearrangement links TRBV2 to TRBJ1-4; D gene ambiguous. Germline loops: CDR1 SNHLY, CDR2 FYNNEI. Trimming took off 4 bases at V and 10 bases at J, with 10 bases between the two ends. The CDR3 consists of 12 residues. In nucleotides, the CDR3 is TGTGCCAGCAGTGGGGCAGGTGGAAAACTGTTTTTT. It is translated as CASSGAGGKLFF.

This sequence joins TRBV20-1 and TRBJ2-7; TRBD2 matches at 12 bases. Unmatched junction bases numbered 8, after V lost 0 bases and J lost 2 bases. Germline values: CDR1 DFQATT, CDR2 SNEGSKA (reference sequence). CDR3 length: 17 amino acids. CDR3 coding DNA: TGCAGTGCTAGAGATCCTAGCGGGAGGGCCATCCCCTACGAGCAGTACTTC. As protein: CSARDPSGRAIPYEQYF.

This clonotype was seen ten or more times. V gene TRBV9 combines with J gene TRBJ1-3; D uncertain. Looked up from germline, CDR1 is SGDLS and CDR2 is YYNGEE. V lost 0 bases and J 1 base, leaving 8 bases between the germline ends. There are 15 residues in the CDR3. Written as DNA, the CDR3 is TGTGCCAGCAGCGTAGGCGCGGAGTCTGGAAACACCATATATTTT. This encodes CASSVGAESGNTIYF.

This clonotype was recorded at least ten times. Here the CDR3 reads CASSERDSTDTQYF. The CDR3 DNA is TGTGCCAGCAGTGAACGGGACAGCACAGATACGCAGTATTTT. This chain joins TRBV6-1 and TRBJ2-3; TRBD1 or TRBD2 may be the D gene (5 bases each). The CDR3 extends over 14 amino acids. The germline V and J ends were trimmed by 2 bases and 0 bases, with 6 bases remaining between them. Germline loops: CDR1 MNHNS, CDR2 SASEGT.

This clonotype has a count of ten or more. The V call is TRBV6-4, the J call TRBJ2-3; possible D gene TRBD1, 7 bases. The CDR3 length is 15 residues. Trimming pared 3 bases from V and 2 bases from J, leaving 12 bases between. CDR1 and CDR2 (germline): MRHNA, SNTAGT. DNA of the CDR3: TGTGCCAGCAGTGAGGAGGGACAGTTCACAGATACGCAGTATTTT. Amino acid sequence: CASSEEGQFTDTQYF.

At least ten counts were recorded for this clonotype. The chain couples TRBV6-1 to TRBJ2-2; possibly TRBD1 for D (6 bases). This CDR3 spans 15 amino acids. Trimming stripped 5 bases from V and 1 base from J, with 11 bases between. Germline CDR1 is MNHNS and CDR2 is SASEGT. In nucleotides, the CDR3 is TGTGCCAGCAGTCGCACAGGGAGGAACACCGGGGAGCTGTTTTTT. Protein product: CASSRTGRNTGELFF.

This clonotype was recorded many times. The CDR3 spells CASSQSGSSYEQYF. The CDR3 DNA reads TGTGCCAGCAGCCAAAGCGGGAGTTCCTACGAGCAGTACTTC. This rearrangement joins TRBV7-8 to TRBJ2-7; 8 bases line up with TRBD2. Germline CDR1 SGHVS, CDR2 FQNEAQ. The CDR3 length is 14 residues. Losses at the gene ends were 5 bases for V and 1 base for J; bases not matched to a gene: 4.

This clonotype was seen repeatedly, ten times or more. The gene calls are TRBV7-9 and TRBJ2-1; possibly TRBD1 or TRBD2 for D (6 bases each). Germline assignment: CDR1 SEHNR and CDR2 FQNEAQ (reference sequence). The CDR3 is made up of 13 amino acids. Trimming cost V 1 base and J 12 bases, with 13 bases left between them. The CDR3 DNA sequence: TGTGCCAGCAGCTTAGGGGGGGCTAGGCGGCAGTTCTTC. This translates into CASSLGGARRQFF.

This clonotype has only a few counts. The chain uses TRBV28 and TRBJ1-4, with D uncertain. This CDR3 contains 16 residues. V dropped 3 bases and J dropped 0 bases, with 11 bases sitting between them. Germline CDR1 reads MDHEN; CDR2 reads SYDVKM. CDR3 in DNA: TGTGCCAGCAGTTTTCGTTCGGCTGCAACTAATGAAAAACTGTTTTTT. This gives the protein CASSFRSAATNEKLFF.

This rearrangement joins TRBV29-1 to TRBJ2-1; 8 bases align to TRBD1. The V gene end was trimmed by 3 bases and the J gene end by 5 bases; junction bases not matched to a gene: 3. The CDR3 consists of 13 residues. CDR1 is SQVTM, CDR2 ANQGSEA, per germline. CDR3 loop: CSVEPGQDNEQFF. CDR3 bases: TGCAGCGTTGAGCCGGGACAGGACAATGAGCAGTTCTTC.

A remark on this clonotype: This sequence may be a read error, since a much larger clone differs from it by one base. This chain links TRBV6-1 with TRBJ1-4; D unclear. CDR3 size: 12 residues. Germline loops: CDR1 MNHNS, CDR2 SASEGT. The CDR3 nucleotides are TGTGCCAGCAGTGAAGGGGATGAAAAACTGGTTTTT. This sequence encodes CASSEGDEKLVF.

The chain couples TRBV14 to TRBJ1-2, with TRBD1 as a possible D gene (5 bases). V shed 2 bases and J shed 2 bases, with 21 bases lying between them. The germline gives CDR1 SGHDN, CDR2 FVKESK. The CDR3 spans 18 residues. CDR3 nucleotide sequence: TGTGCCAGCAGCCAACCTAAAGGGACGGGGGTACCCAACTATGGCTACACCTTC. Translating it yields CASSQPKGTGVPNYGYTF.

This clonotype was found many times. The chain recombines TRBV7-9 with TRBJ1-1; 8 positions match TRBD1. Trimming at V came to 7 bases and at J to 7 bases, leaving 17 bases not matched to a gene. The CDR3 totals 16 residues. Germline lookup yields CDR1 SEHNR and CDR2 FQNEAQ (reference sequence). The CDR3 region has the DNA TGTGCCAGCATCCCTTTCAGGGGGCGTCGGGGGGTTGAAGCTTTCTTT. Protein sequence: CASIPFRGRRGVEAFF.

CDR3 in DNA: TGCGCCAGCAGTGGACAGGGGGCCGGGGAGCTGTTTTTT. It translates to CASSGQGAGELFF. The chain recombines TRBV10-1 with TRBJ2-2, with 9 bases matching TRBD1. CDR1 WNHNN and CDR2 SYGVQD come from the germline V gene (reference sequence). This CDR3 is 13 amino acids long. After removal of 4 bases from V and 6 bases from J, the junction contained 0 bases not matched to a gene.

The chain uses TRBV28 and TRBJ1-1; D gene unclear. Trimming left V 5 bases short and J 11 bases short, with 15 bases between. The CDR3 runs to 12 residues. Looked up from germline, CDR1 is MDHEN and CDR2 is SYDVKM. CDR3 in amino acids: CASSPTDTFAFF. For the CDR3, the DNA is TGTGCCAGCAGTCCCACAGACACGTTCGCTTTCTTT.